What follows describes a single TCR beta chain. Sequenced by immunoSEQ multiplex PCR; TCRdb stores in-frame clones only, minus some. This sample has some 140,000 clones, with nearly 90% found just once. The sample originates from a study of control samples from healthy donors and cancer patients. This CDR3 is 14 amino acids long. V lost 3 bases, J lost 0 bases, and 7 bases lay in between. Germline V gene data show CDR1 as SGHRS and CDR2 as YFSETQ. The sequencing input was PBMCs. The chain combines TRBV5-1 with TRBJ2-1, with D unclear. The receptor was isolated from a man in his forties or fifties with head and neck cancer. The CDR3 DNA follows: TGCGCCAGCAGCTCGTCTTTCTCCTACAATGAGCAGTTCTTC. It yields the protein CASSSSFSYNEQFF.